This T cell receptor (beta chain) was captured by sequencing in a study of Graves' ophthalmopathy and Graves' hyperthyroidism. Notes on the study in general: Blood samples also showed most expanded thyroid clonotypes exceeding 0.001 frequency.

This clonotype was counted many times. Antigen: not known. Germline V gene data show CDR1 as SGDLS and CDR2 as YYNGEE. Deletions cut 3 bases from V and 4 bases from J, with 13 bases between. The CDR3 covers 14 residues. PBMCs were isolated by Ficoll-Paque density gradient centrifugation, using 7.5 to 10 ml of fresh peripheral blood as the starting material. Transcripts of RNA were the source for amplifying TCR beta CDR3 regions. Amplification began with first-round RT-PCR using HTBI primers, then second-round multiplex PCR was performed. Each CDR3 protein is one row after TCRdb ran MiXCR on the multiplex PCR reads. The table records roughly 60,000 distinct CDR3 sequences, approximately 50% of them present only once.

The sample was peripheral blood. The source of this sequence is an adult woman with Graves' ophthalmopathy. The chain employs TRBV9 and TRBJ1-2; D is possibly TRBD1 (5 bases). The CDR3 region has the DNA TGTGCCAGCAGCGCCCGGGACGGCGCCTATGGCTACACCTTC. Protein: CASSARDGAYGYTF.